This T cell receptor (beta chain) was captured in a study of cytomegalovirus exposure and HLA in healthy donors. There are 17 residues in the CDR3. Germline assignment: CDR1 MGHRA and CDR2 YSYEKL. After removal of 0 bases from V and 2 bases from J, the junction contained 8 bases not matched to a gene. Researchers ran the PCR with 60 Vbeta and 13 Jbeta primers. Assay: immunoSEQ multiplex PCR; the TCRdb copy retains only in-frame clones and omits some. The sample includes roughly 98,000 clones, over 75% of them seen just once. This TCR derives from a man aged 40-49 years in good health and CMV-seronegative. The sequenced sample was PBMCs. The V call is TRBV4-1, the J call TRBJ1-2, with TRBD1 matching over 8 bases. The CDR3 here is CASSQEQGDHPNYGYTF. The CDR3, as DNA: TGCGCCAGCAGCCAAGAACAGGGGGATCACCCCAACTATGGCTACACCTTC.